This TCR beta chain was observed in a study of T cell responses to AZD1222 COVID-19 vaccine. With 3 bases removed from V and 1 base from J, the gap between germline ends came to 18 bases. Per the germline V gene, CDR1 is SQVTM and CDR2 is ANQGSEA. The CDR3 is 16 residues long. Sequenced by immunoSEQ multiplex PCR; TCRdb stores in-frame clones only, minus some. The sample records roughly 130,000 clones, 70% to 90% being singletons. This receptor was obtained from an adult in good health. This chain connects TRBV29-1 to TRBJ1-1; D unresolved. The input for sequencing was peripheral blood, taken on day 0 of AZD1222 vaccination. CDR3 DNA: TGCAGCGTTGAGGTAGAGAATCAAAGGAGGAACACTGAAGCTTTCTTT. Translation gives CSVEVENQRRNTEAFF.